This T cell receptor (beta chain) was documented in a study of blood T cell repertoires in COVID-19. Only in-frame clones appear in the TCRdb table, and some are missing; sequencing was by immunoSEQ multiplex PCR. The table records tens of thousands of clones, approximately 80% of them present only once. V lost 1 base and J lost 1, with 8 bases in between. The CDR3 extends over 14 amino acids. Per germline, CDR1 SGHDN and CDR2 FVKESK. The table lists this clone with a few counts. V is TRBV14 and J is TRBJ2-7; D remains ambiguous. Sequencing used peripheral blood. This TCR was recovered from a human donor in a cohort sampled during active COVID-19. The CDR3 DNA reads TGTGCCAGCAGCCAAGCTATCGGTTCCTACGAGCAGTACTTC. Translated: CASSQAIGSYEQYF.